This T cell receptor (beta chain) was retrieved from a study of CD8+ T cells in alopecia areata. For the study at large: Treatment of the treated patients consisted of oral tofacitinib, 5 to 10 mg twice daily. The study's findings and limits: Lesional scalp, notably in alopecia totalis/universalis, had clonality above that of normal scalp.

Extraction of RNA preceded its reverse transcription into cDNA, which served as the sequencing template. The table came from immunoSEQ multiplex PCR; TCRdb's copy has only in-frame clones and leaves some out. The sample lists 140,000 to 150,000 clones, over 45% occurring once. A word on this clone: As yet, its antigen is unknown.

Both CD4+ and CD8+ T cells were separated by sorting PBMCs. This CDR3 comprises 19 residues. Germline CDR1 and CDR2: KGHSH and LQKENI. The V segment lost 0 bases and the J segment 5 bases; nucleotides outside the gene matches: 16. The clonotype was recovered from a human donor with alopecia areata. This chain joins TRBV18 and TRBJ2-1; 7 bases are shared with TRBD2. Sequences were obtained from CD4+ T cells sorted from blood. For the CDR3, the DNA is TGTGCCAGCTCACCACCGGGTGCTGGGGCTGGCGGGAGCAACAATGAGCAGTTCTTC. This sequence encodes CASSPPGAGAGGSNNEQFF.